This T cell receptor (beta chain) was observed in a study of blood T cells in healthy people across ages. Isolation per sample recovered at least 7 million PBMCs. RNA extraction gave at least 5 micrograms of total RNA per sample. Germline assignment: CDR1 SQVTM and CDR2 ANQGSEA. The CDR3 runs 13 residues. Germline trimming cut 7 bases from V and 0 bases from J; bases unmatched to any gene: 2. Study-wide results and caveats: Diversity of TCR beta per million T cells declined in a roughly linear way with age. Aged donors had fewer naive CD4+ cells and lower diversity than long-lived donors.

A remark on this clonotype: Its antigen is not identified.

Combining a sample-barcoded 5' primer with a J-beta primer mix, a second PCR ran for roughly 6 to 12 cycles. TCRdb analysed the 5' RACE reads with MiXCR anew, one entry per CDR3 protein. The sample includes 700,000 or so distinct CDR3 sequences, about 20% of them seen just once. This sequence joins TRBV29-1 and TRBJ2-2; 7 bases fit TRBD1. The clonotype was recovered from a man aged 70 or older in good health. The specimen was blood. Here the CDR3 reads CSAQGANTGELFF. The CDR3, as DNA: TGCAGCGCCCAGGGGGCGAACACCGGGGAGCTGTTTTTT.